The 31 T cell receptor beta chains listed next were all sequenced from one sample in a study of cytomegalovirus exposure and HLA in healthy donors. Only in-frame clones appear in the TCRdb table, and some are missing; sequencing was by immunoSEQ multiplex PCR. The sample holds roughly 200,000 clones, roughly 86% seen once. Sequencing was done on a sample of PBMCs. All receptors derive from a man aged 25-45 years in good health and CMV-seropositive.

J is TRBJ1-5 and V is TRBV11-2; D is uncertain. From germline, CDR1 is SGHAT and CDR2 FQNNGV. The CDR3 spans 13 residues. Trimming pared 5 bases from V and 6 bases from J, leaving 11 bases between. CDR3 amino acids: CASSHGVAQPQHF. In DNA, the CDR3 is TGTGCCAGCAGCCATGGGGTTGCTCAGCCCCAGCATTTT.

This chain uses TRBV5-6 with TRBJ2-5, with D perhaps TRBD2 (5 bases). The CDR3 loop spans 13 amino acids. The V end lost 0 bases, the J end lost 2 bases, and 5 bases lay between the germline ends. Germline assignment: CDR1 SGHDT and CDR2 YYEEEE. Here the CDR3 reads CASSLGLQETQYF. The DNA of the CDR3 is TGTGCCAGCAGCTTGGGACTACAAGAGACCCAGTACTTC.

The gene calls are TRBV18 and TRBJ1-2; the match to TRBD1 covers 7 bases. With 3 bases clipped from V and 5 bases from J, the junction kept 6 bases outside the gene matches. The CDR3 runs 14 residues. CDR1 and CDR2 (germline): KGHSH, LQKENI. CDR3 region: CASSPTTTGYGYTF. The CDR3 bases are TGTGCCAGCTCACCTACCACGACAGGGTATGGCTACACCTTC.

This clone was counted once. CDR3: CASSLITRGGNTIYF. In nucleotides, the CDR3 is TGTGCCAGCAGCTTAATCACCAGGGGAGGAAACACCATATATTTT. This chain links TRBV7-9 with TRBJ1-3, with D possibly TRBD1 on 6 matching bases. CDR1 is SEHNR and CDR2 is FQNEAQ in the germline V gene (reference sequence). V dropped 2 bases and J dropped 4 bases, with 12 bases sitting between them. The CDR3 runs to 15 residues.

J is TRBJ1-2 and V is TRBV15; D ambiguous. The germline gives CDR1 LNHNV, CDR2 YYDKDF (reference sequence). Trimming left V 1 base short and J 2 bases short, with 14 bases between. This CDR3 region has 16 residues. The chain's CDR3 is CATSRGMTSSNYGYTF. The CDR3 bases are TGTGCCACCAGCAGAGGGATGACAAGTTCGAACTATGGCTACACCTTC.

This chain joins TRBV6-1 and TRBJ2-6, with D tentatively TRBD1 (6 bases). CDR3 length: 15 residues. Per the germline V gene, CDR1 is MNHNS and CDR2 is SASEGT. The germline V and J ends were trimmed by 5 bases and 0 bases, with 8 bases remaining between them. CDR3 residues: CASSQQGSGANVLTF. The DNA of the CDR3 is TGTGCCAGCAGTCAACAGGGCTCTGGGGCCAACGTCCTGACTTTC.

This CDR3 reads CASSLLGFDQETQYF. Written as DNA, the CDR3 is TGTGCCAGCAGTTTATTAGGGTTTGACCAAGAGACCCAGTACTTC. This rearrangement joins TRBV28 to TRBJ2-5; D unresolved. Trimming shortened V by 1 base and J by 0 bases, and 9 bases separated the two germline ends. The CDR3 loop spans 15 amino acids. Germline V gives CDR1 MDHEN, CDR2 SYDVKM.

The chain links TRBV9 to TRBJ1-2; 7 bases align to TRBD1. Trimming removed 4 bases from V and 8 bases from J; junction bases left unmatched: 17. Germline V gene sequence: CDR1 SGDLS, CDR2 YYNGEE. The CDR3 totals 16 residues. CDR3 DNA: TGTGCCAGCAGCACCACCGGGACAGTTGGCTGGGGCGGCTACACCTTC. Protein product: CASSTTGTVGWGGYTF.

The V call is TRBV2, the J call TRBJ1-1; D gene unclear. CDR1 and CDR2 (germline): SNHLY, FYNNEI. The CDR3 runs 13 residues. V lost 6 bases and J 4 bases, leaving 12 bases between the germline ends. CDR3 bases: TGTGCCAGCAGCCCGAGCCCGAGCACTGAAGCTTTCTTT. Its translation is CASSPSPSTEAFF.

The V and J genes are TRBV4-3 and TRBJ2-5; TRBD2 aligns across 11 bases. V gave up 4 bases and J gave up 4 bases; unmatched junction bases: 2. This CDR3 is 14 amino acids long. Per the germline V gene, CDR1 is LGHNA and CDR2 is YSLEER. Written as DNA, the CDR3 is TGCGCCAGCAGCCGAGGGACTAGCGGAGAGACCCAGTACTTC. Its protein product is CASSRGTSGETQYF.

This clone was counted between two and nine times. The rearrangement joins TRBV6-1 to TRBJ2-1; D is ambiguous. Germline-derived CDR1 and CDR2 are MNHNS and SASEGT. Trimming cost V 3 bases and J 8 bases, with 17 bases left between them. The CDR3 consists of 15 residues. The CDR3 protein is CASSDWVSSGDEQFF. For the CDR3, the DNA is TGTGCCAGCAGTGATTGGGTGAGCTCTGGTGATGAGCAGTTCTTC.

CDR3 bases: TGTGCCAGCAGTGCAGCCACTGAAGCTTTCTTT. This encodes CASSAATEAFF. V usage is TRBV6-6 and J usage is TRBJ1-1; D is unclear. CDR1 and CDR2 (germline): MNHNY, SVGAGI (reference sequence). This CDR3 is built from 11 residues. The V gene lost 5 bases and the J gene lost 4 bases, with 5 bases spanning the gap.

This chain joins TRBV29-1 and TRBJ2-2; 7 bases are a match to TRBD2. V lost 7 bases and J lost 1; bases outside the gene matches: 12. The length of the CDR3 is 16 residues. Germline V lookup: CDR1 SQVTM, CDR2 ANQGSEA. CDR3: CSDRRGVERNTGELFF. In DNA form, the CDR3 reads TGCAGCGACCGACGGGGGGTAGAAAGGAACACCGGGGAGCTGTTTTTT.

The chain has TRBV30 and TRBJ1-5; TRBD1 aligns across 8 bases. The germline V gene has CDR1 GTSNPN and CDR2 SVGIG (reference sequence). Trimming removed 3 bases from V and 7 bases from J; junction bases left unmatched: 5. The CDR3 covers 13 residues. CDR3 amino acids: CAWRDTGGQPQHF. The CDR3 region has the DNA TGTGCCTGGAGGGATACAGGGGGGCAGCCCCAGCATTTT.

V gene TRBV28 combines with J gene TRBJ1-5; TRBD1 might be the D (5 bases). CDR3 length: 16 amino acids. Germline values: CDR1 MDHEN, CDR2 SYDVKM. V gave up 2 bases and J gave up 3 bases, with 14 bases separating them. The CDR3 sequence is CASSLGGDRHNQPQHF. In nucleotides, the CDR3 is TGTGCCAGCAGTTTAGGGGGGGATCGTCACAATCAGCCCCAGCATTTT. Supplemented by reference TRBV28 and TRBJ1-5, the full variable domain reads DVKVTQSSRYLVKRTGEKVFLECVQDMDHENMFWYRQDPGLGLRLIYFSYDVKMKEKGDIPEGYSVSREKKERFSLILESASTNQTSMYLCASSLGGDRHNQPQHFGDGTRLSIL.

The CDR3 loop reads CASSVVDRVGYGYTF. CDR3 nucleotide sequence: TGTGCCAGCAGCGTAGTTGACAGGGTAGGCTATGGCTACACCTTC. The chain links TRBV9 to TRBJ1-2, with 7 bases that match TRBD1. The J segment lost 4 bases and the V segment lost 0 bases, leaving 6 bases of the junction unmatched. Germline assignment: CDR1 SGDLS and CDR2 YYNGEE. The CDR3 consists of 15 residues.

The rearrangement uses TRBV28 and TRBJ1-3; D ambiguous. Germline V lookup: CDR1 MDHEN, CDR2 SYDVKM. The V end was cut by 5 bases, the J end by 5 bases, with 10 bases between. The CDR3 covers 13 residues. CDR3 nucleotide sequence: TGTGCCAGCAGTCTTAACCATAGAAACACCATATATTTT. As protein: CASSLNHRNTIYF.

Of note for this clone: Sequence at one end of the junction differs from germline and may be a read error. The chain joins TRBV7-7 to TRBJ2-5, with D uncertain. The CDR3 covers 15 residues. The germline gives CDR1 SSHAT, CDR2 FNYEAQ (reference sequence). The CDR3 protein is CASIYYITTKETQYF. The CDR3 nucleotides are TGTGCTAGCATCTACTACATAACCACTAAAGAGACCCAGTACTTC.

The V and J genes are TRBV6-5 and TRBJ1-1; 7 bases agree with TRBD1. Germline CDR1 and CDR2: MNHEY and SVGAGI. J was trimmed by 0 bases and V by 0 bases; bases with no gene match: 4. This CDR3 contains 16 residues. CDR3 bases: TGTGCCAGCAGTTACTCGGGACAGACCTTGAACACTGAAGCTTTCTTT. This codes for CASSYSGQTLNTEAFF.

This chain joins TRBV7-9 and TRBJ2-1, with 8 bases that match TRBD2. There are 15 residues in the CDR3. The V segment lost 5 bases and the J segment 3 bases; nucleotides outside the gene matches: 6. Per the germline V gene, CDR1 is SEHNR and CDR2 is FQNEAQ (reference sequence). CDR3 sequence reads: CASSTSGSGYNEQFF. CDR3 sequence (DNA): TGTGCCAGCAGCACCAGCGGGAGTGGCTACAATGAGCAGTTCTTC.

The V and J genes are TRBV30 and TRBJ1-1; weak D call: TRBD1 (5 bases). In germline, CDR1 is GTSNPN, CDR2 SVGIG (reference sequence). With 0 bases removed from V and 0 bases from J, the gap between germline ends came to 5 bases. This CDR3 comprises 13 residues. CDR3 DNA: TGTGCCTGGAGTGTACAGGTGAACACTGAAGCTTTCTTT. The encoded protein is CAWSVQVNTEAFF.

The chain recombines TRBV7-2 with TRBJ2-5, with D perhaps TRBD2 (6 bases). Trimming removed 2 bases from V and 2 bases from J, with 12 bases in between. The CDR3 totals 15 residues. Germline V gene sequence: CDR1 SGHTA, CDR2 FQGNSA. DNA for the CDR3: TGTGCCAGCAGCTTATTATCGCGGGAACAAGAGACCCAGTACTTC. The encoded protein is CASSLLSREQETQYF.

CDR3 protein: CASSHGTDTQYF. Written as DNA, the CDR3 is TGTGCCAGCAGCCACGGTACAGATACGCAGTATTTT. This chain uses TRBV5-6 with TRBJ2-3; D unresolved. V was pared by 4 bases and J by 3 bases, with 6 bases between. The CDR3 contains 12 residues. Germline V gene data show CDR1 as SGHDT and CDR2 as YYEEEE.

This chain joins TRBV13 and TRBJ2-7, with D possibly matching TRBD2 (5 bases). The CDR3 runs to 12 residues. V lost 6 bases to trimming and J lost 3 bases, with 9 bases between them. The germline V gene encodes CDR1 PRHDT and CDR2 FYEKMQ (reference sequence). CDR3 amino acids: CASRSRDYEQYF. The CDR3 DNA follows: TGTGCCAGCAGATCCCGGGACTACGAGCAGTACTTC.

The chain combines TRBV20-1 with TRBJ2-7; no firm D call. Germline CDR1 is DFQATT and CDR2 is SNEGSKA (reference sequence). The V end lost 3 bases, the J end lost 1 base, and 4 bases lay between the germline ends. This CDR3 contains 11 residues. The CDR3 DNA sequence: TGCAGTGCTAGCACATCCTACGAGCAGTACTTC. Protein sequence: CSASTSYEQYF.

The J gene is TRBJ2-3, the V gene TRBV4-2, with D possibly matching TRBD1 (7 bases). The V gene's germline CDR1 is LGHNA and CDR2 YNFKEQ. This CDR3 spans 15 amino acids. Trimming took off 5 bases at V and 4 bases at J, with 16 bases between the two ends. CDR3: CASSGGGSSADTQYF. The CDR3 DNA follows: TGTGCCAGCAGCGGAGGGGGCAGTAGTGCAGATACGCAGTATTTT.

The J gene is TRBJ2-7, the V gene TRBV5-4; TRBD2 aligns across 8 bases. The CDR3 sequence is 16 residues long. Germline lookup yields CDR1 SGHNT and CDR2 YYREEE (reference sequence). V was clipped by 4 bases and J by 3 bases; unmatched bases: 12. CDR3 region: CASSGVGAGVSYEQYF. DNA of the CDR3: TGTGCCAGCAGCGGGGTGGGAGCGGGGGTCAGCTACGAGCAGTACTTC.

The gene calls are TRBV11-2 and TRBJ2-7; 7 positions match TRBD2. Trimming cost V 5 bases and J 5 bases; bases outside gene matches: 6. CDR1 is SGHAT and CDR2 is FQNNGV in the germline V gene. The CDR3 is 13 residues long. CDR3 in amino acids: CASSLLAFNEQYF. CDR3 sequence (DNA): TGTGCCAGCAGCCTACTAGCGTTCAACGAGCAGTACTTC.

The chain links TRBV7-9 to TRBJ2-5, with D hard to call. Trimming removed 4 bases at V and 5 bases at J, with 11 bases between. Germline lookup yields CDR1 SEHNR and CDR2 FQNEAQ (reference sequence). CDR3 length: 13 amino acids. DNA for the CDR3: TGTGCCAGCAGCTCCGTCCTTTCGGAGACCCAGTACTTC. It translates to CASSSVLSETQYF.

The chain links TRBV7-9 to TRBJ2-7; the D gene is possibly TRBD1 (6 bases). This CDR3 spans 14 amino acids. Germline assignment: CDR1 SEHNR and CDR2 FQNEAQ (reference sequence). Trimming left V 1 base short and J 3 bases short, with 10 bases between. In nucleotides, the CDR3 is TGTGCCAGCAGCTTAGGGGGACAACTCTACGAGCAGTACTTC. Translated, it gives CASSLGGQLYEQYF.

CDR3 DNA: TGCGCCAGCAGCCTGGTTTCGGGCGGGGAGCTGTTTTTT. Protein product: CASSLVSGGELFF. The chain employs TRBV4-3 and TRBJ2-2; no firm D call. Germline values: CDR1 LGHNA, CDR2 YSLEER. The CDR3 loop spans 13 amino acids. V was cut by 4 bases and J by 7 bases, with 10 bases left in between.